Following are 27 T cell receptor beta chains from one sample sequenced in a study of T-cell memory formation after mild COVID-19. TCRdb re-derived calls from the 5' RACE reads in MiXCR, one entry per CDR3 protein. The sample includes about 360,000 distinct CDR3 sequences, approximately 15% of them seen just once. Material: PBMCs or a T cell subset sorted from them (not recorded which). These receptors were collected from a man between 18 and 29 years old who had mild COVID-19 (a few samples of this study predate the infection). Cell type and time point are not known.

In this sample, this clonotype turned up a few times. Here the CDR3 reads CASRKGFNSPLHF. The CDR3 DNA reads TGTGCCAGCAGGAAGGGTTTTAATTCACCCCTCCACTTT. J is TRBJ1-6 and V is TRBV6-5, with no clear D. The CDR3 has 13 amino acids. Per the germline V gene, CDR1 is MNHEY and CDR2 is SVGAGI. Trimming pared 6 bases from V and 6 bases from J, leaving 9 bases between.

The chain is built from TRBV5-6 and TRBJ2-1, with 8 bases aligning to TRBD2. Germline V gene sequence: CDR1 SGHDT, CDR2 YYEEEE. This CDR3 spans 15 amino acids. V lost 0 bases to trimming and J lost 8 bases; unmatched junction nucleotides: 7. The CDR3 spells CASSLELAGVDEQFF. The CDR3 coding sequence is TGTGCCAGCAGCTTGGAGCTAGCGGGTGTAGATGAGCAGTTCTTC.

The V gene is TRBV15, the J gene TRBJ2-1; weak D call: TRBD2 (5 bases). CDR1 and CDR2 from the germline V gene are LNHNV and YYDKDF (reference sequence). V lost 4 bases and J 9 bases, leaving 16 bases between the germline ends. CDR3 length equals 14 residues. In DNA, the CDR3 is TGTGCCACCAGCACAGGACCAACCAGCGGTGAGCAGTTCTTC. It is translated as CATSTGPTSGEQFF.

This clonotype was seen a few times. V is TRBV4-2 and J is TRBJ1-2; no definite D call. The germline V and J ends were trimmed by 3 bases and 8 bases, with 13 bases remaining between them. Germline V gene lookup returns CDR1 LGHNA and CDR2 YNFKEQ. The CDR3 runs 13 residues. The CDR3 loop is CASSHNPGGGYTF. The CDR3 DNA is TGTGCCAGCAGCCACAACCCCGGAGGCGGCTACACCTTC.

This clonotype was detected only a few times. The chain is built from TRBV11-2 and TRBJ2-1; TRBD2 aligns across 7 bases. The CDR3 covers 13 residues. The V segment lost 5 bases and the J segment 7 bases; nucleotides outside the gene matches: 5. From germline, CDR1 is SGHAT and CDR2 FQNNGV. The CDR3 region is CASSPGGKNEQFF. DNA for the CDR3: TGTGCCAGCAGCCCCGGGGGGAAGAATGAGCAGTTCTTC.

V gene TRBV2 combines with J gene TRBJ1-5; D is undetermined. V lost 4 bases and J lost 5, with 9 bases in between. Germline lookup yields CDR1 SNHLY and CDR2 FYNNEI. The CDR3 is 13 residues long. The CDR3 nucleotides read TGTGCCAGCAGTGTGTCCACCCATCAGCCCCAGCATTTT. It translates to CASSVSTHQPQHF.

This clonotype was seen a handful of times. The CDR3 region has the DNA TGCGCCAGCAGCTTGGGCCCCGGGGAGCACACCGGGGAGCTGTTTTTT. Its protein product is CASSLGPGEHTGELFF. V gene TRBV5-1 combines with J gene TRBJ2-2, with D possibly being TRBD2 (5 bases). This CDR3 is built from 16 residues. Germline CDR1 SGHRS, CDR2 YFSETQ. V lost 0 bases to trimming and J lost 3 bases, with 12 bases between them.

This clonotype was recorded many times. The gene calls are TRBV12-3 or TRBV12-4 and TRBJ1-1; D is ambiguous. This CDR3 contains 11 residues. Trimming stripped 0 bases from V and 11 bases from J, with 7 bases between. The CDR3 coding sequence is TGTGCCAGCAGTTTAGCCCGGAGGGCTTTCTTT. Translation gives CASSLARRAFF.

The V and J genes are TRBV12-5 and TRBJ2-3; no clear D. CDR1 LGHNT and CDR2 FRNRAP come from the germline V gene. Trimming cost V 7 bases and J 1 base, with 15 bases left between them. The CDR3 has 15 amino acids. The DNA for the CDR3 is TGTGCTAGTGTCCGGGCGTCCCGCGGCACAGATACGCAGTATTTT. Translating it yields CASVRASRGTDTQYF.

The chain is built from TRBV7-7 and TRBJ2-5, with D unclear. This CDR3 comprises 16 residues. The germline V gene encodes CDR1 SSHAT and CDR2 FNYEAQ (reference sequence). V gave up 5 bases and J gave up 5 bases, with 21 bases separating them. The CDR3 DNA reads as TGTGCCAGCAGCGCCGCGTCCGGGCCGAAAGGGGAGACCCAGTACTTC. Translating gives CASSAASGPKGETQYF.

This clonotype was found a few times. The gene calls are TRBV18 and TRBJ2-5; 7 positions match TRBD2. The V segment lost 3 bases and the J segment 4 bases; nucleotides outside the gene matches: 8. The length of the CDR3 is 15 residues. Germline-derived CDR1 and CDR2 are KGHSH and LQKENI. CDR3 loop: CASSPGGSSGETQYF. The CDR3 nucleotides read TGTGCCAGCTCACCCGGGGGGTCTAGTGGAGAGACCCAGTACTTC.

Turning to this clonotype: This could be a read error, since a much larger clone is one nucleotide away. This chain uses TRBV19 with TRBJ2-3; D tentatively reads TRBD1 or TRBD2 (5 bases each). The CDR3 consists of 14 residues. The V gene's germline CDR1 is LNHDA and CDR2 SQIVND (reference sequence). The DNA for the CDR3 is TGTGCCAGTAGCCCATCCGGGGCCACAGATAGGCAGTATTTT. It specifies CASSPSGATDRQYF.

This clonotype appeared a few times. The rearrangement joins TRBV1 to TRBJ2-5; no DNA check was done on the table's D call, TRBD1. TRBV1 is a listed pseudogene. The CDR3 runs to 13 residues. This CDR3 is CTSPAGFWETQYF. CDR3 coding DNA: TGCACCAGCCCAGCCGGGTTTTGGGAGACCCAGTACTTC.

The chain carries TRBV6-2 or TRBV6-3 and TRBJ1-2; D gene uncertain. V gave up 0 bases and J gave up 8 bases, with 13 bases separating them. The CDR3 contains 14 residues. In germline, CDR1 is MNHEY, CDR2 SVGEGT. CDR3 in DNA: TGTGCCAGCAGTTACTCGTCCCTGGTATACGGCTACACCTTC. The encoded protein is CASSYSSLVYGYTF.

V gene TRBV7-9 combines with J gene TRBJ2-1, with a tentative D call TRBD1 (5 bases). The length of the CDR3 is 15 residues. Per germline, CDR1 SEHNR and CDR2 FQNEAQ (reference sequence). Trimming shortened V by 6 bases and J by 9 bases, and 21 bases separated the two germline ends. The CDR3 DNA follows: TGTGCCAGCAGTTCCCGGGCCGTGGGGCGCGGTGAGCAGTTCTTC. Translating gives CASSSRAVGRGEQFF.

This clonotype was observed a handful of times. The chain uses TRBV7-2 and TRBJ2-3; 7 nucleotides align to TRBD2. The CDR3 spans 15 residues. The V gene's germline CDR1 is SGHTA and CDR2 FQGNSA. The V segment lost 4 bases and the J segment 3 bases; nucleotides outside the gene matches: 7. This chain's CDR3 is CASSSMGGRTDTQYF. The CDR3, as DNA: TGTGCCAGCAGCTCCATGGGAGGGAGGACAGATACGCAGTATTTT.

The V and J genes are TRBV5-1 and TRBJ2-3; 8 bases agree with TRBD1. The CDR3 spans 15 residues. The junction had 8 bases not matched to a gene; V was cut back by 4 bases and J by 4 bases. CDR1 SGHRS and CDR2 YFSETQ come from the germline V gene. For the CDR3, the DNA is TGCGCCAGCAGCCTTAGGACAGGGTCAGCAGATACGCAGTATTTT. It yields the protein CASSLRTGSADTQYF.

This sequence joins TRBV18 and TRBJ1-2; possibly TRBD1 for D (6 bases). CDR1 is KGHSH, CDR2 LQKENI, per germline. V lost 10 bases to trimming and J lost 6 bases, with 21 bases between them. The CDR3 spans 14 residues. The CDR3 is CATGSQGHGNGYTF. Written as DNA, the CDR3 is TGTGCCACTGGGAGTCAGGGACATGGTAATGGCTACACCTTC. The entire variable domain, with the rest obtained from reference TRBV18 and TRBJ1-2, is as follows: NAGVMQNPRHLVRRRGQEARLRCSPMKGHSHVYWYRQLPEEGLKFMVYLQKENIIDESGMPKERFSAEFPKEGPSILRIQQVVRGDSAAYFCATGSQGHGNGYTFGSGTRLTVV.

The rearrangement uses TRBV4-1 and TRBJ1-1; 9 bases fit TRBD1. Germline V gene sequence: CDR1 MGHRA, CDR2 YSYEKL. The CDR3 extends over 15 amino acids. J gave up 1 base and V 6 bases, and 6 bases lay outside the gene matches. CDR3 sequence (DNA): TGCGCCAGCAGACAACCGACAGGGGGGAACACTGAAGCTTTCTTT. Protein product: CASRQPTGGNTEAFF.

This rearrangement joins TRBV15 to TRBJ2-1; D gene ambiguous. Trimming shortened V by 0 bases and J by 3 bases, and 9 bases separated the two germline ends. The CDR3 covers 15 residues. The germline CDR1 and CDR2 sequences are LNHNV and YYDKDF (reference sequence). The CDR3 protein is CATSRDGPLYNEQFF. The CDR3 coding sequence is TGTGCCACCAGCAGAGATGGCCCCCTCTACAATGAGCAGTTCTTC.

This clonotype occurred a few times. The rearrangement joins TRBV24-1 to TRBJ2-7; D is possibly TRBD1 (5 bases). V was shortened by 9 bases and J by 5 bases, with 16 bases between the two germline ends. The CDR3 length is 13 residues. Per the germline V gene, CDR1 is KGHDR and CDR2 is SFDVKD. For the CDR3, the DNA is TGTGCCACCCTGAAAACAGGCCCCCACGAGCAGTACTTC. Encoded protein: CATLKTGPHEQYF.

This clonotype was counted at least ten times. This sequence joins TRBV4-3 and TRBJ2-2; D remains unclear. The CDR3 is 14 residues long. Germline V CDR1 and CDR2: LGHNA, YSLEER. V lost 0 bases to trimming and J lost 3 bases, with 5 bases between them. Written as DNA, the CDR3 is TGCGCCAGCAGCCAAGAAAGAGACACCGGGGAGCTGTTTTTT. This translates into CASSQERDTGELFF.

Written as DNA, the CDR3 is TGTGCCACCAGTGATTTCCCGGGAACCGAAGCTTTCTTT. It codes for CATSDFPGTEAFF. V is TRBV24-1 and J is TRBJ1-1, with D unclear. V was trimmed by 1 base and J by 8 bases, leaving 10 bases between them. This CDR3 has 13 residues. Germline V gene sequence: CDR1 KGHDR, CDR2 SFDVKD.

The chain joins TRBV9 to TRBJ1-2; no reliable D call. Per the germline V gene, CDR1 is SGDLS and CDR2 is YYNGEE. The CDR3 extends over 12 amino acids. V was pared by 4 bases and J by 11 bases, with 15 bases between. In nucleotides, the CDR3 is TGTGCCAGCAGCCCCCGGGCGGGCCGGTACACCTTC. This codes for CASSPRAGRYTF.

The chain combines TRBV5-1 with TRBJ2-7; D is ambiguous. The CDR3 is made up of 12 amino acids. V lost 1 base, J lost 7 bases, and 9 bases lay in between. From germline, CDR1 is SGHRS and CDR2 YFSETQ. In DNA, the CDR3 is TGCGCCAGCAGCTTGCTTGGATCGGAGCAGTACTTC. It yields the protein CASSLLGSEQYF.

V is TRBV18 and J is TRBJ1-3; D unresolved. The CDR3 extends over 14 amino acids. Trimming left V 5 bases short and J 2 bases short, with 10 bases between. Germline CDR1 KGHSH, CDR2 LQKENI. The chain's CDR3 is CASSKSAAGNTIYF. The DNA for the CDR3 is TGTGCCAGCTCAAAGTCCGCGGCTGGAAACACCATATATTTT.

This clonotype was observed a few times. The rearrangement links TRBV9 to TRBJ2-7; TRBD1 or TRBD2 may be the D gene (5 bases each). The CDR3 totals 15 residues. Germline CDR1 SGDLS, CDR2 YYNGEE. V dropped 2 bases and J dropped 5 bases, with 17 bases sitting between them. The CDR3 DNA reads TGTGCCAGCAGCGTCGGCCGGGGCCTTTGGGACGAGCAGTACTTC. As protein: CASSVGRGLWDEQYF.